The rows below give T cell receptor beta chains drawn from one sample of a study of blood T cell repertoires in COVID-19. Profiled with immunoSEQ multiplex PCR; TCRdb holds only in-frame clones, not every one. The sample lists 150,000 to 200,000 clones; roughly 88% were seen once. Sequencing input: PBMCs or T cells enriched from blood (not recorded which). The receptor source for this set is a man aged 50 to 60 who had recovered from COVID-19. The CDR3 runs from the conserved cysteine through the conserved F or W. A D gene is named only where the DNA matches it firmly. Size is stated for part of the rows, as once, few or many counts, or as a class when the clone is expanded.

clone_size,d_call,j_call,v_call,cdr3_aa,cdr3_nt
.,TRBD1,TRBJ2-4,TRBV6-1,CASSDPGQGNFAAKNIQYF,TGTGCCAGCAGTGACCCGGGACAGGGTAACTTCGCTGCCAAAAACATTCAGTACTTC
.,.,TRBJ1-5,TRBV6-6,CASSYAGQPQHF,TGTGCCAGCAGTTATGCCGGGCAGCCCCAGCATTTT
.,.,TRBJ2-2,TRBV11-1,CASTRRTGELFF,TGTGCCAGCACTCGGAGAACCGGGGAGCTGTTTTTT
few,.,TRBJ1-5,TRBV28,CASGRGGTNQPQHF,TGTGCCAGCGGACGAGGGGGAACTAATCAGCCCCAGCATTTT
.,TRBD1,TRBJ2-5,TRBV4-1,CASSQPDRGQETQYF,TGCGCCAGCAGCCAACCGGACAGGGGACAAGAGACCCAGTACTTC
.,TRBD2,TRBJ2-3,TRBV6-5,CASSLTSGGADTQYF,TGTGCCAGCAGCCTGACTAGCGGGGGGGCAGATACGCAGTATTTT
.,.,TRBJ2-7,TRBV18,CASSPLVTYEQYF,TGTGCCAGCTCACCATTAGTGACCTACGAGCAGTACTTC
.,TRBD1,TRBJ1-5,TRBV6-2/TRBV6-3,CASSYGTGQGALQPQHF,TGTGCCAGCAGTTACGGCACGGGACAGGGGGCCCTTCAGCCCCAGCATTTT
.,.,TRBJ1-1,TRBV11-2,CASSAGSGGEAFF,TGTGCCAGCAGCGCCGGGTCGGGAGGTGAAGCTTTCTTT
.,.,TRBJ1-5,TRBV6-1,CASSDNRAANQPQHF,TGTGCCAGCAGTGACAACAGGGCGGCTAATCAGCCCCAGCATTTT
.,TRBD1,TRBJ1-6,TRBV19,CASSERQGNSPLHF,TGTGCCAGTAGCGAAAGACAGGGGAATTCACCCCTCCACTTT
.,.,TRBJ1-6,TRBV6-1,CASSDRQPINSPLHF,TGTGCCAGCAGTGATAGACAGCCGATTAATTCACCCCTCCACTTT
.,TRBD2,TRBJ2-7,TRBV5-1,CASSQIAGEAYEQYF,TGCGCCAGCAGCCAGATAGCGGGGGAAGCCTACGAGCAGTACTTC
.,.,TRBJ1-3,TRBV19,CASSIGSGVRGNTIYF,TGTGCCAGTAGTATTGGTAGCGGGGTTCGTGGAAACACCATATATTTT
.,TRBD1,TRBJ2-3,TRBV9,CASSTRTGDPTDTQYF,TGTGCCAGCAGCACCCGAACAGGGGACCCCACAGATACGCAGTATTTT
.,.,TRBJ2-1,TRBV6-5,CASSYSIAGRNEQFF,TGTGCCAGCAGTTACTCGATCGCAGGGAGGAATGAGCAGTTCTTC
.,TRBD1,TRBJ1-4,TRBV30,CACPGTGKEEKLFF,TGTGCCTGTCCCGGGACAGGAAAAGAGGAAAAACTGTTTTTT
few,TRBD1,TRBJ2-6,TRBV15,CATSSRTGVGANVLTF,TGTGCCACCAGCAGCCGGACAGGGGTTGGGGCCAACGTCCTGACTTTC
.,.,TRBJ1-5,TRBV7-6,CASSLEQGSNQPQHF,TGTGCCAGCAGCCTGGAACAGGGTAGCAATCAGCCCCAGCATTTT
.,TRBD1,TRBJ2-5,TRBV11-1,CASSLGDRVFQETQYF,TGTGCCAGCAGCTTAGGAGACAGGGTTTTCCAAGAGACCCAGTACTTC
.,.,TRBJ2-2,TRBV10-3,CATTAGGYNTGELFF,TGTGCCACCACAGCCGGAGGGTACAACACCGGGGAGCTGTTTTTT
.,.,TRBJ2-7,TRBV7-9,CASSPPAPGYEQYF,TGTGCCAGCAGTCCACCGGCCCCGGGCTACGAGCAGTACTTC
few,.,TRBJ2-1,TRBV7-2,CASSLPGSYNEQFF,TGTGCCAGCAGCTTACCAGGGTCCTACAATGAGCAGTTCTTC
.,.,TRBJ1-2,TRBV9,CASSVAGRDDYGYTF,TGTGCCAGCAGCGTAGCGGGGAGGGACGATTATGGCTACACCTTC
once,TRBD1,TRBJ1-1,TRBV23-1,CASPIRGQGLGTEAFF,TGCGCCAGCCCAATACGGGGACAGGGGCTGGGTACTGAAGCTTTCTTT
.,TRBD1,TRBJ2-7,TRBV27,CASRIDRATYEQYF,TGTGCCAGCAGAATAGACAGGGCAACCTACGAGCAGTACTTC
.,TRBD2,TRBJ2-3,TRBV24-1,CATSDLSGGRTDTQYF,TGTGCCACCAGTGACCTTAGCGGGGGGCGAACAGATACGCAGTATTTT
.,TRBD1,TRBJ1-1,TRBV24-1,CATSGGTGQFDTEAFF,TGTGCCACCAGTGGGGGGACAGGGCAATTCGACACTGAAGCTTTCTTT
.,TRBD1,TRBJ2-3,TRBV5-1,CASGPTGVYTDTQYF,TGCGCCAGCGGCCCGACAGGGGTCTACACAGATACGCAGTATTTT